Here is one TCR beta chain with its context. V was trimmed by 6 bases and J by 0 bases, leaving 6 bases between them. This CDR3 comprises 13 residues. Germline assignment: CDR1 MNHEY and CDR2 SVGAGI. These data are taken from a study of control samples from healthy donors and cancer patients. The data were produced by immunoSEQ multiplex PCR, yet TCRdb's version contains in-frame clones alone and is incomplete. The sample shows under 100,000 clones, approximately 95% of them seen only once. The sequence was obtained from a woman aged 25 to 39 in good health. What was sequenced was blood. V gene TRBV6-5 combines with J gene TRBJ1-3; D not resolved. The CDR3 nucleotides are TGTGCCAGCAGAAAGAGCTCTGGAAACACCATATATTTT. It specifies CASRKSSGNTIYF.